This T cell receptor (beta chain) was retrieved from a study of blood T cell repertoires in COVID-19. The data were produced by immunoSEQ multiplex PCR, yet TCRdb's version contains in-frame clones alone and is incomplete. The repertoire holds 350,000 to 400,000 clones, with nearly 90% as singletons. This sequence originates from a man younger than 35 with active or convalescent COVID-19. What was sequenced was peripheral blood.

In nucleotides, the CDR3 is TGTGCCAGTATACCGTCCCCAGGGGTTATACAAGAGACCCAGTACTTC. Its protein is CASIPSPGVIQETQYF. V gene TRBV19 combines with J gene TRBJ2-5; D might be TRBD1 (6 bases). V gave up 7 bases and J gave up 2 bases, with 20 bases separating them. Germline-derived CDR1 and CDR2 are LNHDA and SQIVND (reference sequence). There are 16 residues in the CDR3.